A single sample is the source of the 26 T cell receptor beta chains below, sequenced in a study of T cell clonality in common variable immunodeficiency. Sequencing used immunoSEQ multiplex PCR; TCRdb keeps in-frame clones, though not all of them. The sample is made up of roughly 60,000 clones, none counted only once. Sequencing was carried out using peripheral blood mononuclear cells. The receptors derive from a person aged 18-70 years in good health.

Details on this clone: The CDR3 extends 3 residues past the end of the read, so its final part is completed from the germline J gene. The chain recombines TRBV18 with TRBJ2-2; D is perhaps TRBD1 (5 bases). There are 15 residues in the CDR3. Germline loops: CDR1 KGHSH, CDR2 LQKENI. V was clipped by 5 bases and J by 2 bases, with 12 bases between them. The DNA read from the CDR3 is TGTGCCAGCTCAACACAAGACAGAAACACCGGGGAG. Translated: CASSTQDRNTGE. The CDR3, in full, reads CASSTQDRNTGELFF.

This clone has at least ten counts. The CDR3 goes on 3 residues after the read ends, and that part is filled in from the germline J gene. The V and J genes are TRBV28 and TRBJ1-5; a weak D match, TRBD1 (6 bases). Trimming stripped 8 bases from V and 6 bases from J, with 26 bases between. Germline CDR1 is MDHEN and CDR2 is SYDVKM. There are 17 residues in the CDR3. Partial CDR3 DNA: TGTGCCAGCTCAGTCCGCCCGGCCTCGGGGGGCCTTCAGCCC. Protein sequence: CASSVRPASGGLQP. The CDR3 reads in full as CASSVRPASGGLQPQHF.

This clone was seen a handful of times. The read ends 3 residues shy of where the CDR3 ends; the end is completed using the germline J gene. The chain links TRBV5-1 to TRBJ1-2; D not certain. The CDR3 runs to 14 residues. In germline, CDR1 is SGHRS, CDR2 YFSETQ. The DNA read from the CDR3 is TGCGCCAGCAGCTTGGAATTGGCCGCCAATACC. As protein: CASSLELAANT. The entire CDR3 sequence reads CASSLELAANTYTF.

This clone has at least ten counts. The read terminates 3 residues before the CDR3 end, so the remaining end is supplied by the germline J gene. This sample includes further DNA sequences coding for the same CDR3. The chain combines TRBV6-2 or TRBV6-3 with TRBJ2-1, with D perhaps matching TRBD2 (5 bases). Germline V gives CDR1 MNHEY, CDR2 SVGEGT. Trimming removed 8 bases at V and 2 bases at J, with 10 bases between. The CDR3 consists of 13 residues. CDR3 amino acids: CASQRSAYNEQFF. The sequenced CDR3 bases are TGTGCCAGCCAGCGGAGCGCCTACAATGAG.

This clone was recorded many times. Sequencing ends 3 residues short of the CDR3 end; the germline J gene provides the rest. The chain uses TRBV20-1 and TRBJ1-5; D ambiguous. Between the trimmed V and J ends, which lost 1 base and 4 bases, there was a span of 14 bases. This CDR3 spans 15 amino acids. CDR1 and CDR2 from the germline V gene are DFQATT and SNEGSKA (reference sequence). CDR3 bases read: TGCAGTGCTAGAGTAGGTAGGGTCCTAAATCAGCCC. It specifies CSARVGRVLNQP. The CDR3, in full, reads CSARVGRVLNQPQHF.

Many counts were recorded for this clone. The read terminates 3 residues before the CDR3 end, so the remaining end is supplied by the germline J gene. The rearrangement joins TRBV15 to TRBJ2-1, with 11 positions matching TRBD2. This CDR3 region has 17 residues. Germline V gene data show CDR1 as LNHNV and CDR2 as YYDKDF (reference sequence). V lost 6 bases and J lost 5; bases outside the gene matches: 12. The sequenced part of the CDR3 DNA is TGTGCCACCAGGTGTAGCGGGAGGGCCATGATGGACAATGAG. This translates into CATRCSGRAMMDNE. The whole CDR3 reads CATRCSGRAMMDNEQFF.

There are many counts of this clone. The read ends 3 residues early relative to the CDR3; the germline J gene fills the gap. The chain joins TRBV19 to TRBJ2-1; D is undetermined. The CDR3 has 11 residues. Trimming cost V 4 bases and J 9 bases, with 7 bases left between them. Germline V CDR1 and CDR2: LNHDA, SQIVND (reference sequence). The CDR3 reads CASSTVGEQFF. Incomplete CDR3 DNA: TGTGCCAGTAGTACAGTTGGTGAG.

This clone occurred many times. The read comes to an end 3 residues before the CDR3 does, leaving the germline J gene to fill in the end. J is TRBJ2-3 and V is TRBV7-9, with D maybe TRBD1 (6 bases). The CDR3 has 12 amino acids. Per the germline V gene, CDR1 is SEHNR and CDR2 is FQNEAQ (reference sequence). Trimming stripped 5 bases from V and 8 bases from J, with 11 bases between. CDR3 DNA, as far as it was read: TGTGCCAGCAGCCCAGGGGTCGTTACG. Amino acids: CASSPGVVT. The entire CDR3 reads CASSPGVVTQYF.

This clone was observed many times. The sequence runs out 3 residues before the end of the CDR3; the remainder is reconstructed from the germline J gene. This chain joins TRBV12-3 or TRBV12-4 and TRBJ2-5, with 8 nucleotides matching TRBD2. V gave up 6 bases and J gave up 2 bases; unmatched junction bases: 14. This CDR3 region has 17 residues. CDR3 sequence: CASRPRTSSSYQETQYF. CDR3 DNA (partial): TGTGCCAGCAGACCCAGGACTAGCTCCAGCTATCAAGAGACC.

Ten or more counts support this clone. CDR3 loop: CASKGGNSYEQYF. The covered CDR3 bases are TGTGCCAGCAAAGGCGGGAACTCCTACGAG. The chain carries TRBV11-2 and TRBJ2-7, with D possibly TRBD2 on 6 matching bases. Sequencing ends 3 residues short of the CDR3 end; the germline J gene provides the rest. V was clipped by 7 bases and J by 0 bases, with 10 bases between them. CDR3 length: 13 residues. Germline CDR1 is SGHAT and CDR2 is FQNNGV.

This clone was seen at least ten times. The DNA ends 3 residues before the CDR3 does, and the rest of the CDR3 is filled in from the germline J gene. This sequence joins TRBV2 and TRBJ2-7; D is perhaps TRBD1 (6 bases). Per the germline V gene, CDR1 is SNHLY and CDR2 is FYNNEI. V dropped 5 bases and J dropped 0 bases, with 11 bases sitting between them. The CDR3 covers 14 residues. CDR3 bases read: TGTGCCAGCAGTTCCGGGACAACCTCCTACGAG. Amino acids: CASSSGTTSYE. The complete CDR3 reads CASSSGTTSYEQYF.

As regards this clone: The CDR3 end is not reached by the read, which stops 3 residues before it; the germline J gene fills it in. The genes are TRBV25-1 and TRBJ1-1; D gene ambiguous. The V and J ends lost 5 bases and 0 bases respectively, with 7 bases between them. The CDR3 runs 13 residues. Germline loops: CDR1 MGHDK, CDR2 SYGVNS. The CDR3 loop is CASSPGLNTEAFF. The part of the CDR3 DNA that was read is TGTGCCAGCAGTCCGGGTCTGAACACTGAA. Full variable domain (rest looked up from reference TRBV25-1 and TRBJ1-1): EADIYQTPRYLVIGTGKKITLECSQTMGHDKMYWYQQDPGMELHLIHYSYGVNSTEKGDLSSESTVSRIRTEHFPLTLESARPSHTSQYLCASSPGLNTEAFFGQGTRLTVV.

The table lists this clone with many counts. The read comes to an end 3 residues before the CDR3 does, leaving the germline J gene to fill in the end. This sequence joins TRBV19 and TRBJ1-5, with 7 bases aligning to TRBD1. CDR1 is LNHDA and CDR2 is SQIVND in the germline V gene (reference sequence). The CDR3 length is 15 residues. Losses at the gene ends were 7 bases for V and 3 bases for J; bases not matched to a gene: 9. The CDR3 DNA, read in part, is TGTGCCAGTAACCCAGACAGGGCCCACAATCAGCCC. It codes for CASNPDRAHNQP. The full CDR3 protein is CASNPDRAHNQPQHF.

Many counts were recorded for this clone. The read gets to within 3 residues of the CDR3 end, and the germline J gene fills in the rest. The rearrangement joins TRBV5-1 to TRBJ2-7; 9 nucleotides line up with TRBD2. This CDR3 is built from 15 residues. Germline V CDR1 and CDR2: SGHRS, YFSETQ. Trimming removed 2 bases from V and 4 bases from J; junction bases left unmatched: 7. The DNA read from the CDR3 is TGCGCCAGCAGCTTTGCGGCGGGAGGGCCGTACGAG. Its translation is CASSFAAGGPYE. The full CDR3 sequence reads CASSFAAGGPYEQYF. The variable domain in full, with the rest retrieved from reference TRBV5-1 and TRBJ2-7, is KAGVTQTPRYLIKTRGQQVTLSCSPISGHRSVSWYQQTPGQGLQFLFEYFSETQRNKGNFPGRFSGRQFSNSRSEMNVSTLELGDSALYLCASSFAAGGPYEQYFGPGTRLTVT.

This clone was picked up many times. The chain's CDR3 is CASSHGTAPSPTNYGYTF. The part of the CDR3 DNA that was read is TGCGCCAGCAGCCACGGGACAGCCCCGTCCCCCACTAACTATGGC. This chain joins TRBV5-1 and TRBJ1-2; 7 nucleotides agree with TRBD1. Coverage ceases 3 residues before the CDR3 finishes, and the germline J gene fills in the end. J was trimmed by 0 bases and V by 4 bases; bases with no gene match: 15. Germline CDR1 reads SGHRS; CDR2 reads YFSETQ. This CDR3 is built from 18 residues.

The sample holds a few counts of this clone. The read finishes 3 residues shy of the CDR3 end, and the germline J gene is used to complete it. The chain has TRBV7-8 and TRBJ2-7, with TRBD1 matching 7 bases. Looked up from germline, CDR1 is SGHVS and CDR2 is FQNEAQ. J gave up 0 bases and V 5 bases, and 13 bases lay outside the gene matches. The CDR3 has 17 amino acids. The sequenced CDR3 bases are TGTGCCAGCAGCCCTAGGCGAGCCGGGACAGCCTCCTACGAG. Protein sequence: CASSPRRAGTASYE. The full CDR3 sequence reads CASSPRRAGTASYEQYF.

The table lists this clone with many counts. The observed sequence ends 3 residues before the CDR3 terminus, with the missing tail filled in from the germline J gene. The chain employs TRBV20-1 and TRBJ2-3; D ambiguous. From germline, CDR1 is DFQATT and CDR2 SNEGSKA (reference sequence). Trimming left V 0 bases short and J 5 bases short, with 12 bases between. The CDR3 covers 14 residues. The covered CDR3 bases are TGCAGTGCTAGAGATCCCCATAGAGAAGATACG. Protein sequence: CSARDPHREDT. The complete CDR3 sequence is CSARDPHREDTQYF.

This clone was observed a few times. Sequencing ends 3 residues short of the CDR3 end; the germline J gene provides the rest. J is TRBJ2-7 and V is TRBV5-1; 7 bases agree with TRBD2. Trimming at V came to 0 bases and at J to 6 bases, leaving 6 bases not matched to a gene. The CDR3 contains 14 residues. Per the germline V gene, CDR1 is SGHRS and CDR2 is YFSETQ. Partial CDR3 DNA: TGCGCCAGCAGCTTGGGGGGGGGTTCACGCGAG. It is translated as CASSLGGGSRE. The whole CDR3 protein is CASSLGGGSREQYF.

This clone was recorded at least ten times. Incomplete CDR3 DNA: TGTGCCAGTAGTATGGGGAAGGGGCGTACTTACGAG. Translating gives CASSMGKGRTYE. In full, the CDR3 is CASSMGKGRTYEQYF. The chain employs TRBV19 and TRBJ2-7; possibly TRBD1 for D (5 bases). The CDR3 end falls 3 residues outside the read, so it is completed with the germline J gene. Between the trimmed V and J ends, which lost 3 bases and 4 bases, there was a span of 16 bases. This CDR3 has 15 amino acids. CDR1 LNHDA and CDR2 SQIVND come from the germline V gene (reference sequence).

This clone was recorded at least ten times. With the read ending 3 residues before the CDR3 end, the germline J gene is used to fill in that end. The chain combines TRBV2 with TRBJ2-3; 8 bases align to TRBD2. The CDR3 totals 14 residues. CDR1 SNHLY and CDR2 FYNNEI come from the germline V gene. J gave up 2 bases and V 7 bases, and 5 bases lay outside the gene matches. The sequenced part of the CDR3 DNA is TGTGCCAGCACTAGGACTAGCTCCACAGATACG. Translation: CASTRTSSTDT. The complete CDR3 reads CASTRTSSTDTQYF.

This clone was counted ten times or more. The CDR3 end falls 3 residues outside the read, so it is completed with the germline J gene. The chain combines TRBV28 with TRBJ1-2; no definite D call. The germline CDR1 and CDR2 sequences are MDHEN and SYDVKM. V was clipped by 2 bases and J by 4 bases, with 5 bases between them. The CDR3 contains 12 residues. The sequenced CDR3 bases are TGTGCCAGCAGTTTACGGGGCTATGGC. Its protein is CASSLRGYG. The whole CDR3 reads CASSLRGYGYTF.

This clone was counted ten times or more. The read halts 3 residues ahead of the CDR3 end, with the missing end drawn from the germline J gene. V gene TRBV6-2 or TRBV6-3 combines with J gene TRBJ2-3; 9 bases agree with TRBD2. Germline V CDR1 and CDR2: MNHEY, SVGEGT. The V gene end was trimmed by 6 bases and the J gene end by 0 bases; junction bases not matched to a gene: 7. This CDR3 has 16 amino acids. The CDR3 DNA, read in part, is TGTGCCAGCAGAAGACGACTAGCGGAAAGCACAGATACG. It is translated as CASRRRLAESTDT. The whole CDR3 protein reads CASRRRLAESTDTQYF.

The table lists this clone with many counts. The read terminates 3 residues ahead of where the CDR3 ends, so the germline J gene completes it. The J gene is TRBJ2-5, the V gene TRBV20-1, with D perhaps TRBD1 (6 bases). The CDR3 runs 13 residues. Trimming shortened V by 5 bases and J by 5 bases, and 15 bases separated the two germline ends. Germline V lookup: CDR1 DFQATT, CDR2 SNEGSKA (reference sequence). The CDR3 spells CSASSQGRETQYF. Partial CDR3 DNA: TGCAGTGCTTCCTCTCAGGGGCGGGAGACC.

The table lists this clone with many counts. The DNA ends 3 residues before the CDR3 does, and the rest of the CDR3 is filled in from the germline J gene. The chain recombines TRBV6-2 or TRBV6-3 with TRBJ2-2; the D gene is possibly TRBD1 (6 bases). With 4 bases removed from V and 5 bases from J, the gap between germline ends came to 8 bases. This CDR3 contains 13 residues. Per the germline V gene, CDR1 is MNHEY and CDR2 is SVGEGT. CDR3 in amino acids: CASSFTGTGELFF. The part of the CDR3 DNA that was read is TGTGCCAGCAGTTTTACAGGGACCGGGGAG.

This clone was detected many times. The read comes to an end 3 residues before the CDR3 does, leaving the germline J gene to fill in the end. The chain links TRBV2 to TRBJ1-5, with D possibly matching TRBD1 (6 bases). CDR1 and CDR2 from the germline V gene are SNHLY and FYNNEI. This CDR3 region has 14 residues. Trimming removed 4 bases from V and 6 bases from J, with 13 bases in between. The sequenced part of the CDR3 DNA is TGTGCCAGCAGTGTCGGGACAAGGGGTCAGCCC. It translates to CASSVGTRGQP. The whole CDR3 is CASSVGTRGQPQHF.

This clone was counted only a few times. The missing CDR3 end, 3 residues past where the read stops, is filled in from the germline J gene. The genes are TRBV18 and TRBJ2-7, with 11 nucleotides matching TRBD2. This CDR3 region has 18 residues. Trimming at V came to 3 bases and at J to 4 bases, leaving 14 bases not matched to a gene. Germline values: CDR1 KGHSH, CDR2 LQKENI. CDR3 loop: CASSPTSGRLRKEYEQYF. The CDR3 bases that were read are TGTGCCAGCTCACCTACTAGCGGGAGATTACGGAAGGAATACGAG.